A single sample is the source of the 19 T cell receptor beta chains below, sequenced in a study of blood T cells in healthy people across ages. Through a sample-barcoded 5' primer and a J-beta primer mix, a second PCR was run for roughly 7 to 12 cycles. TCRdb independently ran MiXCR on the 5' RACE reads; one entry per CDR3 protein. Of fewer than 900,000 distinct CDR3 sequences detected, around half appear once; the ten largest clones hold roughly 34%. Sequencing was carried out using blood. The receptor source for this set is a woman in her sixties or seventies in good health.

With respect to this clonotype: This clone may be a read error of a much larger clone one base away. This CDR3 is CSARDPAKTYNGQFF. Here the CDR3 DNA reads TGCAGTGCTAGAGATCCGGCGAAAACCTACAATGGGCAGTTCTTC. This chain uses TRBV20-1 with TRBJ2-1; D ambiguous. Germline CDR1 reads DFQATT; CDR2 reads SNEGSKA (reference sequence). The CDR3 is 15 residues long.

This clonotype has a handful of counts. The chain has TRBV18 and TRBJ2-5, with D possibly matching TRBD2 (6 bases). The germline V gene has CDR1 KGHSH and CDR2 LQKENI. V was clipped by 8 bases and J by 2 bases, with 9 bases between them. The CDR3 runs 12 residues. This CDR3 reads CASTGDQETQYF. The DNA for the CDR3 is TGTGCCAGCACGGGAGATCAAGAGACCCAGTACTTC.

J is TRBJ2-3 and V is TRBV12-3 or TRBV12-4; 12 bases align to TRBD2. The CDR3 has 16 residues. J gave up 4 bases and V 2 bases, and 4 bases lay outside the gene matches. The CDR3 sequence is CASSLRLAGVADTQYF. For the CDR3, the DNA is TGTGCCAGCAGTTTACGACTAGCGGGAGTAGCAGATACGCAGTATTTT.

The chain has TRBV10-3 and TRBJ2-4, with D possibly called TRBD1 or TRBD2 (6 bases each). Per the germline V gene, CDR1 is ENHRY and CDR2 is SYGVKD. The germline V and J ends were trimmed by 2 bases and 8 bases, with 19 bases remaining between them. The CDR3 has 16 amino acids. This CDR3 is CAISEVQTLEGDIQYF. The CDR3 coding sequence is TGTGCCATCAGTGAGGTACAGACTTTGGAGGGGGACATTCAGTACTTC.

The chain has TRBV5-1 and TRBJ2-1; perhaps TRBD2 as D (6 bases). Trimming removed 0 bases at V and 5 bases at J, with 12 bases between. The CDR3 length is 15 residues. CDR1 is SGHRS, CDR2 YFSETQ, per germline. The chain's CDR3 is CASSLGGGGHNEQFF. The CDR3 region has the DNA TGCGCCAGCAGCTTGGGGGGAGGCGGACACAATGAGCAGTTCTTC.

The rearrangement uses TRBV20-1 and TRBJ1-2, with D unclear. Looked up from germline, CDR1 is DFQATT and CDR2 is SNEGSKA (reference sequence). This CDR3 region has 16 residues. Trimming stripped 4 bases from V and 2 bases from J, with 20 bases between. This chain's CDR3 is CSAILPAAGLNYGYTF. CDR3 nucleotides: TGCAGTGCTATCCTCCCGGCGGCAGGCTTGAACTATGGCTACACCTTC.

The chain carries TRBV5-5 and TRBJ2-5; tentative D call: TRBD1 (7 bases). V lost 6 bases, J lost 5 bases, and 20 bases lay in between. The CDR3 totals 15 residues. CDR1 and CDR2 from the germline V gene are SGHKS and YYEKEE (reference sequence). The CDR3 DNA is TGTGCCAGCACCAACGACAGGGCGAGCGGGGAGACCCAGTACTTC. Its protein is CASTNDRASGETQYF.

Comments on this clonotype: A read error may produce the germline difference seen at one junction end. V is TRBV3-1 and J is TRBJ2-1, with 9 bases fitting TRBD1. Germline V gene lookup returns CDR1 LGHDT and CDR2 YNNKEL (reference sequence). The CDR3 length is 16 residues. The CDR3: CASSHSDRGSCNEQFF. The CDR3 region has the DNA TGTGCCAGCAGCCACTCTGACAGGGGGTCCTGCAATGAGCAGTTCTTC.

This clonotype is a singleton in its sample. The chain employs TRBV28 and TRBJ1-1, with D possibly TRBD1 on 5 matching bases. V was pared by 7 bases and J by 1 base, with 13 bases between. CDR1 and CDR2 (germline): MDHEN, SYDVKM. The CDR3 is 14 residues long. The CDR3 spells CASTLGTRNTEAFF. CDR3 coding DNA: TGTGCCAGCACCCTGGGGACGAGGAACACTGAAGCTTTCTTT.

This clonotype appeared a few times. This chain joins TRBV13 and TRBJ1-1; no clear D. The V gene's germline CDR1 is PRHDT and CDR2 FYEKMQ (reference sequence). The CDR3 sequence is 15 residues long. Deletions cut 0 bases from V and 1 base from J, with 9 bases between. The CDR3 DNA follows: TGTGCCAGCAGCTTAGGCACGGGAAAGAACACTGAAGCTTTCTTT. Translating it yields CASSLGTGKNTEAFF.

Here the CDR3 DNA reads TGCAGTGCCGATATCGGGACTGGAAGATACGAGCAGTACTTC. Translated: CSADIGTGRYEQYF. The chain links TRBV20-1 to TRBJ2-7, with TRBD2 as a possible D gene (6 bases). V was pared by 6 bases and J by 4 bases, with 19 bases between. Per the germline V gene, CDR1 is DFQATT and CDR2 is SNEGSKA (reference sequence). This CDR3 has 14 amino acids.

Comments on this clonotype: A much bigger clone sits one base away, suggesting this may be a read error. The chain combines TRBV21-1 with TRBJ2-7; TRBD2 is taken as the D call from the table, unchecked against the DNA. TRBV21-1 is listed as a pseudogene. The CDR3 consists of 18 residues. Written as DNA, the CDR3 is TGTGCCAGCAGCAAAAACAATTTGGAACGAGCGGCGACCTACGAGCAGTACTTC. The encoded protein is CASSKNNLERAATYEQYF.

The chain carries TRBV7-9 and TRBJ1-4; D unclear. Looked up from germline, CDR1 is SEHNR and CDR2 is FQNEAQ (reference sequence). The V and J ends lost 4 bases and 7 bases respectively, with 16 bases between them. This CDR3 has 15 residues. The DNA for the CDR3 is TGTGCCAGCAGCTCAAGGTCTGGGATGGGTGAAAAACTGTTTTTT. Residues: CASSSRSGMGEKLFF.

This chain connects TRBV3-1 to TRBJ2-1, with 11 bases that match TRBD2. The CDR3 totals 15 residues. Trimming removed 4 bases from V and 10 bases from J; junction bases left unmatched: 9. From germline, CDR1 is LGHDT and CDR2 YNNKEL (reference sequence). The CDR3 DNA reads as TGTGCCAGCAGCCCCGCGAGACTAGCGGGAAGCGAGCAGTTCTTC. Translating gives CASSPARLAGSEQFF.

The chain uses TRBV20-1 and TRBJ2-4; TRBD2 matches at 11 bases. The J call is uncertain, as TRBJ2-5 better fits the DNA end. The germline CDR1 and CDR2 sequences are DFQATT and SNEGSKA (reference sequence). The CDR3 has 15 amino acids. CDR3 nucleotides: TGCAGTGCGCCGAAATTTAGCGGGGGGGCTGAGACCCAGTACTTC. This codes for CSAPKFSGGAETQYF.

This clonotype came up a few times. The J gene is TRBJ1-2, the V gene TRBV29-1, with unresolved D. Germline V CDR1 and CDR2: SQVTM, ANQGSEA. Trimming removed 5 bases at V and 4 bases at J, with 14 bases between. The CDR3 contains 13 residues. The CDR3 DNA follows: TGCAGCGTTTCGGAAGAGGGAGGCTATGGCTACACCTTC. Protein: CSVSEEGGYGYTF.

The chain employs TRBV6-1 and TRBJ2-4; D is undetermined. The DNA end lines up better with TRBJ2-7; the J call may be wrong. Germline V gene sequence: CDR1 MNHNS, CDR2 SASEGT. The length of the CDR3 is 11 residues. In DNA form, the CDR3 reads TGTGCCAGCAGTGTTAAAGCCGAGCAGTACTTC. Translated: CASSVKAEQYF.

This clonotype was counted a single time. This sequence joins TRBV6-2 or TRBV6-3 and TRBJ2-1, with D perhaps being TRBD1 or TRBD2 (5 bases each). The CDR3 covers 12 residues. Germline CDR1 is MNHEY and CDR2 is SVGEGT. The V end lost 8 bases, the J end lost 13 bases, and 18 bases lay between the germline ends. The CDR3 DNA is TGTGCCAGCGTAGGGCGCAGGGAGACCCAGTTCTTC. It codes for CASVGRRETQFF.

CDR3 in DNA: TGTGCCAGCAGCTTAGCTATTGACAATGAGCAGTTCTTC. This codes for CASSLAIDNEQFF. The chain combines TRBV11-1 with TRBJ2-1; no clear D gene. CDR1 is SGHAT and CDR2 is FQDESV in the germline V gene (reference sequence). The CDR3 is made up of 13 amino acids. Trimming pared 0 bases from V and 5 bases from J, leaving 5 bases between.